This TCR beta chain stems from a study of shared clonotypes between healthy human individuals. Across the study: For every donor, three CD4 naive, three CD4 memory, two CD8 naive and one CD8 memory plates were used.

CD4+ cells yielded CD45RA+ naive and CD45RA-negative memory subsets. Some clones are missing from TCRdb's copy, which holds only in-frame ones; the method was immunoSEQ multiplex PCR. The sample has roughly 2,300,000 clones; 85% to 95% are singletons. The sequence was collected from a young man in good health. Some clones in this sample may be carry-over from other donors' samples. Material: naive CD4+ T cells from PBMCs. Indicated subset: CD45RA+ positively selected.

CDR3 amino acids: CASSTGTGTEAFF. CDR3 coding DNA: TGTGCCAGCAGTACCGGGACAGGGACTGAAGCTTTCTTT. This chain joins TRBV28 and TRBJ1-1, with 9 bases identical to TRBD1. Trimming took 5 bases from V and 5 from J; bases not matched to a gene: 3. The CDR3 has 13 amino acids. Germline lookup yields CDR1 MDHEN and CDR2 SYDVKM.